Shown below are 30 T cell receptor beta chains from a single sample sequenced in a study of cytomegalovirus exposure and HLA in healthy donors. Vbeta (60) and Jbeta (13) primers were used in the PCR. Libraries were prepared by immunoSEQ multiplex PCR; TCRdb keeps only in-frame clonotypes and omits some of them. The sample has 170,000 or so clones; around 80% are singletons. Sequencing used PBMCs. Every receptor here comes from a woman aged 25 to 45 in good health and CMV-seropositive.

This clone appeared a single time. The chain couples TRBV27 to TRBJ2-1; D might be TRBD2 (6 bases). Deletions cut 3 bases from V and 9 bases from J, with 12 bases between. The CDR3 consists of 13 residues. From germline, CDR1 is MNHEY and CDR2 SMNVEV (reference sequence). The CDR3 DNA follows: TGTGCCAGCAGTTTCTCCGGGAGCATTGAGCAGTTCTTC. Protein product: CASSFSGSIEQFF.

V usage is TRBV6-6 and J usage is TRBJ1-1; 7 bases fit TRBD1. Germline lookup yields CDR1 MNHNY and CDR2 SVGAGI (reference sequence). The CDR3 spans 16 residues. With V trimmed by 2 bases and J by 2 bases, 8 bases remained unmatched. The CDR3 loop reads CASSYLQGEKNTEAFF. The DNA for the CDR3 is TGTGCCAGCAGTTACCTGCAGGGGGAGAAAAACACTGAAGCTTTCTTT.

The rearrangement joins TRBV19 to TRBJ1-1; 7 bases align to TRBD1. This CDR3 is 19 amino acids long. The V segment lost 1 base and the J segment 3 bases; nucleotides outside the gene matches: 17. Germline V gene sequence: CDR1 LNHDA, CDR2 SQIVND (reference sequence). CDR3 coding DNA: TGTGCCAGTAGTATAGTCGGGTTGGGACAGCCTTCATTATACACTGAAGCTTTCTTT. It encodes CASSIVGLGQPSLYTEAFF.

CDR3 region: CASDRTTSGGPNEQFF. CDR3 coding DNA: TGCGCCAGCGATCGCACTACTAGCGGGGGACCCAATGAGCAGTTCTTC. V usage is TRBV5-1 and J usage is TRBJ2-1, with 11 nucleotides matching TRBD2. V lost 7 bases, J lost 6 bases, and 12 bases stayed unmatched. Germline CDR1 reads SGHRS; CDR2 reads YFSETQ. The CDR3 totals 16 residues.

The rearrangement uses TRBV10-3 and TRBJ1-2, with 7 positions matching TRBD1. This CDR3 has 14 residues. The germline CDR1 and CDR2 sequences are ENHRY and SYGVKD. J gave up 4 bases and V 4 bases, and 6 bases lay outside the gene matches. The DNA of the CDR3 is TGTGCCATCAGTGCCCGACAGGGATCCTATGGCTACACCTTC. Translated, it gives CAISARQGSYGYTF.

V gene TRBV6-6 combines with J gene TRBJ1-4; 9 positions match TRBD1. Losses at the gene ends were 6 bases for V and 6 bases for J; bases not matched to a gene: 2. The length of the CDR3 is 13 residues. Germline CDR1 reads MNHNY; CDR2 reads SVGAGI (reference sequence). CDR3 sequence reads: CASRTGGYEKLFF. For the CDR3, the DNA is TGTGCCAGCAGGACAGGGGGATATGAAAAACTGTTTTTT.

This clone was recorded a few times. The genes are TRBV15 and TRBJ2-3, with D possibly TRBD1 on 5 matching bases. The CDR3 covers 16 residues. Trimming cost V 0 bases and J 6 bases, with 16 bases left between them. Germline V lookup: CDR1 LNHNV, CDR2 YYDKDF (reference sequence). In nucleotides, the CDR3 is TGTGCCACCAGCAGAGATCGTAGTGACAGTGTGGATACGCAGTATTTT. Protein product: CATSRDRSDSVDTQYF.

The chain recombines TRBV6-6 with TRBJ2-3; 7 bases line up with TRBD1. The CDR3 length is 14 residues. Germline lookup yields CDR1 MNHNY and CDR2 SVGAGI (reference sequence). Trimming at V came to 5 bases and at J to 1 base, leaving 3 bases not matched to a gene. The CDR3 spells CASSPGQGTDTQYF. The CDR3 DNA reads as TGTGCCAGCAGTCCCGGACAGGGCACAGATACGCAGTATTTT.

V gene TRBV2 combines with J gene TRBJ1-5; D is ambiguous. Trimming pared 4 bases from V and 0 bases from J, leaving 7 bases between. CDR1 and CDR2 (germline): SNHLY, FYNNEI. This CDR3 contains 14 residues. Here the CDR3 reads CASSAVDSNQPQHF. The DNA of the CDR3 is TGTGCCAGCAGTGCAGTTGATAGCAATCAGCCCCAGCATTTT.

The V call is TRBV7-6, the J call TRBJ2-3; D ambiguous. Trimming cost V 4 bases and J 4 bases, with 15 bases left between them. Germline V gives CDR1 SGHVS, CDR2 FNYEAQ. This CDR3 region has 15 residues. The CDR3 DNA is TGTGCCAGCAGCTCCCAAGGCGAGCGCGCAGATACGCAGTATTTT. Encoded protein: CASSSQGERADTQYF.

The rearrangement joins TRBV5-5 to TRBJ1-4, with D perhaps TRBD1 (5 bases). Germline V gene data show CDR1 as SGHKS and CDR2 as YYEKEE (reference sequence). V was cut by 4 bases and J by 4 bases, with 14 bases left in between. The CDR3 length is 15 residues. CDR3 sequence (DNA): TGTGCCAGCAGCATCGACAGCCGATTTAATGAAAAACTGTTTTTT. Protein sequence: CASSIDSRFNEKLFF. Full variable domain (remainder filled in from reference TRBV5-5 and TRBJ1-4): DAGVTQSPTHLIKTRGQQVTLRCSPISGHKSVSWYQQVLGQGPQFIFQYYEKEERGRGNFPDRFSARQFPNYSSELNVNALLLGDSALYLCASSIDSRFNEKLFFGSGTQLSVL.

The J gene is TRBJ2-3, the V gene TRBV11-3; D gene uncertain. V gave up 0 bases and J gave up 1 base, with 8 bases separating them. The V gene's germline CDR1 is SGHNT and CDR2 YENEEA. This CDR3 spans 15 amino acids. The CDR3 sequence is CASSLDGSGTDTQYF. CDR3 nucleotides: TGTGCCAGCAGCTTAGACGGCAGCGGCACAGATACGCAGTATTTT.

The genes are TRBV27 and TRBJ2-3; no definite D call. Germline V CDR1 and CDR2: MNHEY, SMNVEV (reference sequence). The CDR3 has 13 amino acids. With 1 base removed from V and 6 bases from J, the gap between germline ends came to 8 bases. This chain's CDR3 is CASSLFGVDTQYF. CDR3 DNA: TGTGCCAGCAGTTTATTCGGAGTGGATACGCAGTATTTT.

V gene TRBV25-1 combines with J gene TRBJ2-5, with D possibly matching TRBD1 (6 bases). V shed 1 base and J shed 3 bases, with 9 bases lying between them. CDR1 is MGHDK, CDR2 SYGVNS, per germline. This CDR3 comprises 14 residues. CDR3 sequence (DNA): TGTGCCAGCAGTGAATCGAACAGGGAAGAGACCCAGTACTTC. It yields the protein CASSESNREETQYF.

V usage is TRBV4-2 and J usage is TRBJ1-5; D remains ambiguous. Germline V CDR1 and CDR2: LGHNA, YNFKEQ. The CDR3 length is 16 residues. V shed 0 bases and J shed 0 bases, with 9 bases lying between them. The CDR3 nucleotides read TGTGCCAGCAGCCAAGATGGGCTGACTAGCAATCAGCCCCAGCATTTT. Translated: CASSQDGLTSNQPQHF.

The V and J genes are TRBV28 and TRBJ2-7; 7 nucleotides line up with TRBD2. The germline V gene has CDR1 MDHEN and CDR2 SYDVKM. The CDR3 is 12 residues long. Trimming cost V 6 bases and J 6 bases; bases outside gene matches: 5. CDR3 nucleotides: TGTGCCAGCAGAGGCGGGAGTCTCGAGCAGTACTTC. Its translation is CASRGGSLEQYF.

The J gene is TRBJ2-1, the V gene TRBV11-3, with 8 bases fitting TRBD2. This CDR3 contains 15 residues. V shed 5 bases, J shed 8 bases, and the junction held 11 bases outside the gene matches. CDR1 SGHNT and CDR2 YENEEA come from the germline V gene. The CDR3 region has the DNA TGTGCCAGCAGCCGTAGCGGGATGGGGTTACATGAGCAGTTCTTC. It codes for CASSRSGMGLHEQFF.

The genes are TRBV11-2 and TRBJ2-2; 8 bases fit TRBD2. The CDR3 extends over 17 amino acids. The J segment lost 6 bases and the V segment lost 1 base, leaving 10 bases of the junction unmatched. Germline CDR1 SGHAT, CDR2 FQNNGV. This CDR3 is CASSLVFIGLAPGELFF. CDR3 nucleotides: TGTGCCAGCAGCTTAGTTTTCATTGGACTAGCTCCCGGGGAGCTGTTTTTT. Using reference TRBV11-2 and TRBJ2-2 for the parts outside the CDR3, the full variable domain is EAGVAQSPRYKIIEKRQSVAFWCNPISGHATLYWYQQILGQGPKLLIQFQNNGVVDDSQLPKDRFSAERLKGVDSTLKIQPAKLEDSAVYLCASSLVFIGLAPGELFFGEGSRLTVL.

This clone occurred once. J is TRBJ2-1 and V is TRBV7-8; 10 positions agree with TRBD2. CDR3 length: 19 amino acids. The V segment lost 3 bases and the J segment 4 bases; nucleotides outside the gene matches: 15. CDR1 is SGHVS, CDR2 FQNEAQ, per germline. CDR3 in amino acids: CASSLGGLAGENFYNEQFF. The DNA for the CDR3 is TGTGCCAGCAGCTTGGGCGGTCTAGCGGGAGAAAATTTTTACAATGAGCAGTTCTTC.

The CDR3 sequence: CASSLEGDGYEQYF. The CDR3 DNA sequence: TGTGCCAGCAGCTTAGAAGGGGATGGCTACGAGCAGTACTTC. V usage is TRBV7-2 and J usage is TRBJ2-7; weak D call: TRBD1 (5 bases). Germline-derived CDR1 and CDR2 are SGHTA and FQGNSA. The CDR3 covers 14 residues. V gave up 1 base and J gave up 3 bases, with 10 bases separating them.

This chain's CDR3 is CASRTPGTSGRAEAKNIQYF. In DNA, the CDR3 is TGTGCCAGCAGAACCCCGGGGACTAGCGGGAGGGCCGAGGCCAAAAACATTCAGTACTTC. The chain carries TRBV2 and TRBJ2-4; 16 bases fit TRBD2. This CDR3 has 20 residues. V lost 6 bases and J lost 1; bases outside the gene matches: 12. Per the germline V gene, CDR1 is SNHLY and CDR2 is FYNNEI.

This clone showed up just once. The J gene is TRBJ2-6, the V gene TRBV15; TRBD2 is a possible D gene (6 bases). The CDR3 has 16 amino acids. Germline V CDR1 and CDR2: LNHNV, YYDKDF (reference sequence). The V gene lost 0 bases and the J gene lost 2 bases, with 8 bases spanning the gap. CDR3 loop: CATSREGGAGANVLTF. CDR3 nucleotide sequence: TGTGCCACCAGCAGAGAAGGAGGGGCTGGGGCCAACGTCCTGACTTTC.

This chain uses TRBV7-9 with TRBJ2-1; a possible D gene is TRBD2 (6 bases). V was trimmed by 2 bases and J by 5 bases, leaving 13 bases between them. Looked up from germline, CDR1 is SEHNR and CDR2 is FQNEAQ (reference sequence). This CDR3 region has 15 residues. The CDR3 DNA reads TGTGCCAGCAGCTTATTCCCGGGAGAGGACAATGAGCAGTTCTTC. Translated: CASSLFPGEDNEQFF. The complete variable domain, with remaining parts taken from reference TRBV7-9 and TRBJ2-1, reads DTGVSQNPRHKITKRGQNVTFRCDPISEHNRLYWYRQTLGQGPEFLTYFQNEAQLEKSRLLSDRFSAERPKGSFSTLEIQRTEQGDSAMYLCASSLFPGEDNEQFFGPGTRLTVL.

The CDR3 reads CASSLAGLLSTSTDTQYF. The CDR3 nucleotides are TGTGCCAGCAGCTTAGCCGGACTACTTTCAACTAGCACAGATACGCAGTATTTT. The J gene is TRBJ2-3, the V gene TRBV7-2; TRBD2 is a possible D gene (6 bases). Deletions cut 0 bases from V and 0 bases from J, with 16 bases between. The CDR3 is 18 amino acids. CDR1 is SGHTA and CDR2 is FQGNSA in the germline V gene.

The V gene is TRBV6-4, the J gene TRBJ2-5; 11 bases map to TRBD2. The CDR3 runs to 15 residues. Germline V gene data show CDR1 as MRHNA and CDR2 as SNTAGT. The J segment lost 5 bases and the V segment lost 8 bases, leaving 10 bases of the junction unmatched. The CDR3 DNA is TGTGCCAGCGGGCTAGCGGGAGGAGGAGAGGAGACCCAGTACTTC. It specifies CASGLAGGGEETQYF.

This sequence joins TRBV2 and TRBJ2-7; 11 bases agree with TRBD2. This CDR3 region has 13 residues. Per the germline V gene, CDR1 is SNHLY and CDR2 is FYNNEI. The V gene end was trimmed by 9 bases and the J gene end by 4 bases; junction bases not matched to a gene: 5. The DNA of the CDR3 is TGTGCCAGTATCTCTAGCGGGGGGTACGAGCAGTACTTC. Its protein is CASISSGGYEQYF.

The chain recombines TRBV27 with TRBJ2-3; 10 nucleotides align to TRBD2. The CDR3 contains 17 residues. The germline gives CDR1 MNHEY, CDR2 SMNVEV (reference sequence). Losses at the gene ends were 3 bases for V and 5 bases for J; bases not matched to a gene: 11. In DNA form, the CDR3 reads TGTGCCAGCAGTTTGCTCGGACTAGCGGAGACGGGAGATACGCAGTATTTT. This gives the protein CASSLLGLAETGDTQYF.

V usage is TRBV6-5 and J usage is TRBJ1-2; TRBD1 might be the D (6 bases). The CDR3 extends over 13 amino acids. V was clipped by 5 bases and J by 8 bases, with 15 bases between them. Per the germline V gene, CDR1 is MNHEY and CDR2 is SVGAGI. This chain's CDR3 is CASSEDSGTGYTF. The CDR3 DNA is TGTGCCAGCAGTGAAGATTCTGGGACAGGCTACACCTTC.

The chain links TRBV7-2 to TRBJ1-4, with a possible D match to TRBD1 (6 bases). Germline V gives CDR1 SGHTA, CDR2 FQGNSA. Between the trimmed V and J ends, which lost 5 bases and 4 bases, there was a span of 14 bases. The CDR3 length is 15 residues. The CDR3 bases are TGTGCCAGCAGCCCTGAGACAGGTGATAATGAAAAACTGTTTTTT. It yields the protein CASSPETGDNEKLFF.

The chain combines TRBV28 with TRBJ2-7; D remains ambiguous. Trimming pared 2 bases from V and 4 bases from J, leaving 6 bases between. The CDR3 has 12 residues. Germline-derived CDR1 and CDR2 are MDHEN and SYDVKM. Here the CDR3 DNA reads TGTGCCAGCAGTTTAGCAGGATACGAGCAGTACTTC. This encodes CASSLAGYEQYF.